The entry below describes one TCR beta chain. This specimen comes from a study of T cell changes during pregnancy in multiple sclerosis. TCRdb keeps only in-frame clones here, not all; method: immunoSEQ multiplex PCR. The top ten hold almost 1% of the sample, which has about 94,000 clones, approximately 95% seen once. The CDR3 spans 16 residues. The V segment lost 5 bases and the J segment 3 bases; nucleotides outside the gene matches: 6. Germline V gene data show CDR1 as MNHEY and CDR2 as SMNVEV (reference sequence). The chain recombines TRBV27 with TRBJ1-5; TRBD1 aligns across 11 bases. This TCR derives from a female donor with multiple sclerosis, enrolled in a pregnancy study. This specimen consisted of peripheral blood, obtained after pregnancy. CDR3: CASSPRTGGVNQPQHF. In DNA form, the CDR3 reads TGTGCCAGCAGTCCGAGGACAGGGGGCGTCAATCAGCCCCAGCATTTT.